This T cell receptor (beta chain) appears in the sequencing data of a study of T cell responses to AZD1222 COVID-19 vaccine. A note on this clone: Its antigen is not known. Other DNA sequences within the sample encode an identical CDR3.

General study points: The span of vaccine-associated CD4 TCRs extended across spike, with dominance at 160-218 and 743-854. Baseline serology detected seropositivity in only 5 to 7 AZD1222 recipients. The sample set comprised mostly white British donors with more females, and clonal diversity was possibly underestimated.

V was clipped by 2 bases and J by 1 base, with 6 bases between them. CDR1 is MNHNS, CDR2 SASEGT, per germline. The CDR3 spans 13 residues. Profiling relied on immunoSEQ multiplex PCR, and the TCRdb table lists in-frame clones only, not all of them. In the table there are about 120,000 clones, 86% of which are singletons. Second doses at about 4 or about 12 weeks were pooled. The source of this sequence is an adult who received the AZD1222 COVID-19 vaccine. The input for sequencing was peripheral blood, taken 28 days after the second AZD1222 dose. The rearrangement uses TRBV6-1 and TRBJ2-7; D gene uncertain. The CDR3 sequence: CASSERESYEQYF. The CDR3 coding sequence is TGTGCCAGCAGTGAAAGAGAGTCCTACGAGCAGTACTTC.